This T cell receptor beta chain originates from a study of cytomegalovirus exposure and HLA in healthy donors. Looking at the study overall: From around 180 million T cells, an earlier analysis saw 90 million to 130 million unique TCR beta sequences.

A multiplex PCR was run with 60 Vbeta primers and 13 Jbeta primers. As handled by the study authors: It was a later analysis that counted around 85 million unique TCR beta chains, of which about 10 million were shared. Clones were read by immunoSEQ multiplex PCR, and TCRdb kept only the in-frame ones, dropping some. The V and J calls and the clone size are those of that table, but D and trimming were determined from the DNA. The data show about 130,000 clones, about 81% seen once. The V and J ends lost 4 bases and 3 bases respectively, with 15 bases between them. The CDR3 has 15 residues. Per the germline V gene, CDR1 is GTSNPN and CDR2 is SVGIG (reference sequence).

Sequenced sample: PBMCs. This TCR was recovered from a woman in her fifties or sixties in good health and CMV-seropositive. The chain employs TRBV30 and TRBJ2-2, with a tentative D call TRBD2 (5 bases). CDR3 nucleotides: TGTGCCTGGATGGAGGAGGTTGGCGACACCGGGGAGCTGTTTTTT. The encoded protein is CAWMEEVGDTGELFF.